The clone carrying this TCR beta chain has a handful of counts. Its cognate antigen is unknown. These data belong to a study of blood T cells in healthy people across ages. Study-wide points: A conclusive naive versus antigen-experienced comparison was prevented by the unsorted PBMCs.

The CDR3 sequence is 15 residues long. CDR1 SGHTA and CDR2 FQGTGA come from the germline V gene. V dropped 3 bases and J dropped 6; count of bases not matched to a gene: 3. Then a second PCR, running roughly 6 to 11 cycles, was carried out with a sample-barcoded 5' primer and a J-beta primer mix. Each CDR3 protein gets one entry after TCRdb re-called the 5' RACE reads with MiXCR. The sample consists of 600,000 or so distinct CDR3 sequences, about 30% of them appearing once. Sequenced sample: blood. This chain links TRBV7-3 with TRBJ2-2, with TRBD1 matching 11 bases. The receptor was isolated from a woman older than 75 in good health. The CDR3 sequence is CASSFGTGGPGELFF. CDR3 DNA: TGTGCCAGCAGCTTCGGGACAGGGGGTCCCGGGGAGCTGTTTTTT.